This entry lists 3 T cell receptor beta chains sequenced from one sample in a study of blood T cell repertoires in COVID-19 (TCRdb year 2020). Library preparation employed the immunoSEQ multiplex PCR assay. Not all clones reach the TCRdb copy of this immuneACCESS table, which keeps in-frame sequences only. Checked studies attribute under half of the gap to unresolved V genes and leave the rest unexplained. The sample includes over 85,000 clones, with about nine tenths observed a single time. 0.85% to 1.3% of the sample is in the top ten clones. The specimen sequenced was peripheral blood. The source is a human donor in a cohort sampled during active COVID-19.

This clone was seen once. The rearrangement links TRBV13 to TRBJ1-1, with D perhaps TRBD1 (5 bases). The CDR3 extends over 12 amino acids. V was clipped by 5 bases and J by 5 bases, with 9 bases between them. In germline, CDR1 is PRHDT, CDR2 FYEKMQ (reference sequence). CDR3 residues: CASSRRDTEAFF. As DNA, the CDR3 is TGTGCCAGCAGCCGCAGGGATACTGAAGCTTTCTTT. Variable domain in full (rest from reference TRBV13 and TRBJ1-1): AAGVIQSPRHLIKEKRETATLKCYPIPRHDTVYWYQQGPGQDPQFLISFYEKMQSDKGSIPDRFSAQQFSDYHSELNMSSLELGDSALYFCASSRRDTEAFFGQGTRLTVV.

V usage is TRBV3-1 (or the pseudogene TRBV3-2) and J usage is TRBJ1-1; perhaps TRBD1 as D (5 bases). Germline loops: CDR1 LGHDT, CDR2 YNNKEL (reference sequence). V was cut by 6 bases and J by 6 bases, with 17 bases left in between. The CDR3 loop spans 14 amino acids. CDR3 in amino acids: CASSQAGRTAEAFF. The CDR3 DNA reads TGTGCCAGCAGTCAGGCAGGGCGGACGGCTGAAGCTTTCTTT.

The rearrangement uses TRBV11-2 and TRBJ1-4; 9 bases match TRBD1. The CDR3 has 17 amino acids. V shed 0 bases and J 2 bases; nucleotides not matched to a gene: 4. The germline V gene has CDR1 SGHAT and CDR2 FQNNGV. As DNA, the CDR3 is TGTGCCAGCAGCTTAGAACAGGGGGCCACGACTAATGAAAAACTGTTTTTT. Protein sequence: CASSLEQGATTNEKLFF.